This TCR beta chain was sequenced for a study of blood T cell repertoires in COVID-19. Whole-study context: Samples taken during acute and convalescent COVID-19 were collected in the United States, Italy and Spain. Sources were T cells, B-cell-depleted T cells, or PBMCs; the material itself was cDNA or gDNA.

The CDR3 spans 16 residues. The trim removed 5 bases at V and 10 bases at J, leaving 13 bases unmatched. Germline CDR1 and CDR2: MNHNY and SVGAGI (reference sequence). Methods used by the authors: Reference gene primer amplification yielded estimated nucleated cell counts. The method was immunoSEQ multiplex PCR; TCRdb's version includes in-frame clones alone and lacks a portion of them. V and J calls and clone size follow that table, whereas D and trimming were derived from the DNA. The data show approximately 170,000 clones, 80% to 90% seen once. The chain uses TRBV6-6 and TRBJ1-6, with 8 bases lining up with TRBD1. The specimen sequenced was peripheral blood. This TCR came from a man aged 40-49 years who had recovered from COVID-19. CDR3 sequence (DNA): TGTGCCAGCAGTGCGTACGACCGGGACAGGCGATCACCCCTCCACTTT. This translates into CASSAYDRDRRSPLHF.